The clone carrying this T cell receptor (beta chain) was seen a handful of times. Its antigen is currently unknown. This sample stems from a study of T cells after yellow fever vaccination. Study-level results: Post-booster samples contained most primary-vaccination clones (around 95% CD4, about 90% CD8).

TCRdb reprocessed the 5' RACE reads with MiXCR, giving one entry per CDR3 protein. The repertoire includes 500,000 to 650,000 distinct CDR3 sequences, 17% of them detected once, and approximately 15% sits in the top ten. Trimming shortened V by 4 bases and J by 0 bases, and 13 bases separated the two germline ends. CDR1 is MDHEN, CDR2 SYDVKM, per germline. The CDR3 has 16 residues. The chain has TRBV28 and TRBJ1-3, with D possibly TRBD1 on 6 matching bases. The TCR comes from a man younger than 35 who received the YFV17D yellow fever vaccine. Here the sequenced sample was PBMCs, taken more than 4 days after the first yellow fever vaccination. In nucleotides, the CDR3 is TGTGCCAGCAGTTCCCCGGGGGGGGCCTCTGGAAACACCATATATTTT. Encoded protein: CASSSPGGASGNTIYF.